This T cell receptor beta chain was retrieved from a study of CD8 T cells in ankylosing spondylitis. The study, taken as a whole, reports: From matched ankylosing spondylitis synovial fluid, disease-linked clones were reportedly recovered at significantly enriched levels. In peripheral blood, disease-linked CD8+ clones occurred at relatively low frequencies. Earlier authors reported some of these motif variants in reactive arthritis synovial fluid and blood.

Comments on this clonotype: What it binds is not known.

Quantitative 5'-RACE with molecular barcodes produced the TCR beta libraries. TCRdb redid the calling of the 5' RACE reads with MiXCR, one entry per CDR3 protein. The data contain roughly 140,000 distinct CDR3 sequences, approximately 48% of them seen just once; the ten biggest clones take up nearly 15%. This receptor was identified in a male donor with ankylosing spondylitis. Sequenced: synovial fluid, either unsorted or a sorted T cell fraction (not recorded which).

This CDR3 reads CASSFWDSGRTRQETQYF. The CDR3 DNA reads as TGTGCCAGCAGCTTCTGGGATAGCGGGAGGACCAGACAAGAGACCCAGTACTTC. The genes are TRBV5-6 and TRBJ2-5; 10 positions match TRBD2. CDR3 length equals 18 residues. The V and J ends lost 2 bases and 2 bases, in that order; junction bases with no gene match: 12. Germline loops: CDR1 SGHDT, CDR2 YYEEEE.